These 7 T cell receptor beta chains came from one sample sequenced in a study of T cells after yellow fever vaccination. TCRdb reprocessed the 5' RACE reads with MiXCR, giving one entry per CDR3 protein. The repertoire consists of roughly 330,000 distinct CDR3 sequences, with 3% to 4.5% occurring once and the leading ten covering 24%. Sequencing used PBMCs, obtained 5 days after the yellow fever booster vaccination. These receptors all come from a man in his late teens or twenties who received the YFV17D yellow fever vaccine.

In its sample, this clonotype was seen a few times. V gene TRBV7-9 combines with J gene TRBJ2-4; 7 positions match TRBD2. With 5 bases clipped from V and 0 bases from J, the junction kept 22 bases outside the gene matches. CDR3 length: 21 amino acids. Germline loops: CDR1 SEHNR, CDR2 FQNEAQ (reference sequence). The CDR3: CASSRNNVRDYFNLAKNIQYF. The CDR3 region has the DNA TGTGCCAGCAGCAGGAACAACGTCCGGGACTATTTTAACCTAGCCAAAAACATTCAGTACTTC. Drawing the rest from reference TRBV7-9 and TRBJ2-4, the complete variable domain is DTGVSQNPRHKITKRGQNVTFRCDPISEHNRLYWYRQTLGQGPEFLTYFQNEAQLEKSRLLSDRFSAERPKGSFSTLEIQRTEQGDSAMYLCASSRNNVRDYFNLAKNIQYFGAGTRLSVL.

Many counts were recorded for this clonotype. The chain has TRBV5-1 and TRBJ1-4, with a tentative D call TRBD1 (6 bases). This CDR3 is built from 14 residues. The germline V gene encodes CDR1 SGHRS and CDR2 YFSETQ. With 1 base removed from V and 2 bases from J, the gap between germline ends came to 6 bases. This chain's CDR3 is CASSLTGTNEKLFF. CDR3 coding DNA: TGCGCCAGCAGCTTGACAGGGACTAATGAAAAACTGTTTTTT.

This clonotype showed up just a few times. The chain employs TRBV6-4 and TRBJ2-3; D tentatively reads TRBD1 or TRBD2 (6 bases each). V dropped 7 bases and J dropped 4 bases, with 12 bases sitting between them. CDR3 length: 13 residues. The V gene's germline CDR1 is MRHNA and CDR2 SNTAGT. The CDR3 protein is CASNMGGSDTQYF. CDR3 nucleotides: TGTGCCAGCAACATGGGGGGCTCAGATACGCAGTATTTT.

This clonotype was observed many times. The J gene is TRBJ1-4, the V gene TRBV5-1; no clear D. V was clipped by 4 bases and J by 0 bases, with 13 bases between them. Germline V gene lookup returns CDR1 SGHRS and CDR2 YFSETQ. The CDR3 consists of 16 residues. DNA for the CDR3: TGCGCCAGCAGCCTTGGACCGATTGCAACTAATGAAAAACTGTTTTTT. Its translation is CASSLGPIATNEKLFF. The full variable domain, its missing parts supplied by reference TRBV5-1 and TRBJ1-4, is KAGVTQTPRYLIKTRGQQVTLSCSPISGHRSVSWYQQTPGQGLQFLFEYFSETQRNKGNFPGRFSGRQFSNSRSEMNVSTLELGDSALYLCASSLGPIATNEKLFFGSGTQLSVL.

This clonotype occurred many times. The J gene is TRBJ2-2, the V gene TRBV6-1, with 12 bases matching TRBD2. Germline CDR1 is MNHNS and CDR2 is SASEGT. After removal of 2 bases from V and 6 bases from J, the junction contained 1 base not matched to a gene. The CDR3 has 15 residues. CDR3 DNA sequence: TGTGCCAGCAGTGAACTAGCGGGGGGGCCCGGGGAGCTGTTTTTT. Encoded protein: CASSELAGGPGELFF.

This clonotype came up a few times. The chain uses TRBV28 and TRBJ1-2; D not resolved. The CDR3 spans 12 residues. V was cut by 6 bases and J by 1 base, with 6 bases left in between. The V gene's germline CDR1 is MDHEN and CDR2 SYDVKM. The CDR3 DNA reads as TGTGCCAGCAGCAATAATAACTATGGCTACACCTTC. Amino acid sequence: CASSNNNYGYTF.

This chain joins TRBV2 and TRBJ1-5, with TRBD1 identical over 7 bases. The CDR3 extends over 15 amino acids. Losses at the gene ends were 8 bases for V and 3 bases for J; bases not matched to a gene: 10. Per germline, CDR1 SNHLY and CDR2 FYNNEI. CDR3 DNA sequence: TGTGCCAGCGCCCTGACAGGGACAGTCAATCAGCCCCAGCATTTT. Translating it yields CASALTGTVNQPQHF.